This T cell receptor (beta chain) emerged from a study of PD-L1 blockade in urothelial cancer. Per the germline V gene, CDR1 is SGHTA and CDR2 is FQGNSA. This CDR3 contains 16 residues. The V gene end was trimmed by 2 bases and the J gene end by 3 bases; junction bases not matched to a gene: 8. PCRs were each spiked with synthetic TCR analog templates. This table comes from immunoSEQ multiplex PCR, and its TCRdb copy is limited to in-frame clones, with some not included. Of fewer than 40,000 clones in the sample, approximately 92% are singletons; the top ten hold around 7.7%. The sequenced sample was PBMCs, obtained around atezolizumab (anti-PD-L1) treatment. The V gene is TRBV7-2, the J gene TRBJ2-7, with TRBD2 matching over 9 bases. The receptor was derived from a man between 70 and 80 years old with urothelial cancer. DNA for the CDR3: TGTGCCAGCAGCTTATTTCCCTCTAGCGGGGTCTACGAGCAGTACTTC. Translating gives CASSLFPSSGVYEQYF.